This T cell receptor (beta chain) was retrieved from a study of Ad26.COV2.S vaccination and SARS-CoV-2 variants. Study-level points and caveats: Comparable non-spike TCR breadth was observed in vaccine and placebo recipients. It was reported that spike-specific CD8+ and CD4+ T cell responses were substantially broad after vaccination. Greater spike-specific TCR breadth was seen in vaccine recipients than in placebo recipients.

Indicated treatment: roughly 20 received Ad26.COV2.S at low or high dose, single or two shots; a few received placebo; per-sample allocation not given. The samples were gathered on day 63 after the first injection of vaccine or placebo. An adult of 18-55 years in Boston served as donor. The CDR3 has 13 residues. Germline V gene data show CDR1 as MDHEN and CDR2 as SYDVKM. V was shortened by 10 bases and J by 2 bases, with 13 bases between the two germline ends. Using immunoSEQ multiplex PCR, the repertoire was profiled, and TCRdb retains in-frame clones only, with some absent. The data show fewer than 300,000 clones, around 87% seen once. Concerning this clone: Its antigen is as yet unknown.

The sequence came from a person aged 18-65 years who received the Ad26.COV2.S COVID-19 vaccine or a placebo. Here the sequenced sample was peripheral blood, taken in a trial of Ad26.COV2.S vaccine versus placebo. The rearrangement joins TRBV28 to TRBJ2-3, with D maybe TRBD2 (5 bases). The CDR3 sequence: CATSGPPTDTQYF. The CDR3 DNA reads as TGTGCCACCAGCGGTCCGCCCACAGATACGCAGTATTTT. The full variable domain, completed using reference TRBV28 and TRBJ2-3, is DVKVTQSSRYLVKRTGEKVFLECVQDMDHENMFWYRQDPGLGLRLIYFSYDVKMKEKGDIPEGYSVSREKKERFSLILESASTNQTSMYLCATSGPPTDTQYFGPGTRLTVL.